These 31 T cell receptor beta chains originate from one sample sequenced in a study of beta chain features in type 1 diabetes. The sequenced template was cDNA made from the entire isolated RNA. The table came from immunoSEQ multiplex PCR; TCRdb's copy has only in-frame clones and leaves some out. The sample shows around 340,000 clones, around 8% of them seen only once. The sample consisted of central memory CD4+ T cells from blood. The source is a woman between 18 and 30 years old in good health.

The chain couples TRBV6-6 to TRBJ2-4; no clear D. V lost 5 bases and J 4 bases, leaving 18 bases between the germline ends. The CDR3 is made up of 16 amino acids. Looked up from germline, CDR1 is MNHNY and CDR2 is SVGAGI (reference sequence). The CDR3 loop is CASSPTEERFKNIQYF. In DNA form, the CDR3 reads TGTGCCAGCAGTCCCACCGAGGAGCGTTTTAAAAACATTCAGTACTTC.

This clone was seen only a few times. The chain has TRBV7-6 and TRBJ2-6; perhaps D is TRBD1 or TRBD2 (5 bases each). Germline-derived CDR1 and CDR2 are SGHVS and FNYEAQ. The ends were cut back, 2 bases at V and 2 bases at J, with 10 bases in the middle. The CDR3 loop spans 16 amino acids. In nucleotides, the CDR3 is TGTGCCAGCAGCTTATCCCGGGACCCTGGGGCCAACGTCCTGACTTTC. Translating gives CASSLSRDPGANVLTF.

This clone was detected once. V and J are TRBV6-1 and TRBJ2-7; 8 bases align to TRBD2. The CDR3 runs to 14 residues. Germline V gene sequence: CDR1 MNHNS, CDR2 SASEGT. The junction had 9 bases not matched to a gene; V was cut back by 5 bases and J by 6 bases. CDR3 protein: CASSLMVAGTEQYF. Written as DNA, the CDR3 is TGTGCCAGCAGTCTTATGGTAGCGGGAACCGAGCAGTACTTC.

The sample holds a few counts of this clone. The CDR3 DNA reads as TGCGCCAGCAGCCCGACAATACAGGGGAACACTGAAGCTTTCTTT. It specifies CASSPTIQGNTEAFF. V is TRBV4-3 and J is TRBJ1-1; maybe TRBD1 (6 bases). Trimming cost V 4 bases and J 1 base, with 13 bases left between them. Germline V gene lookup returns CDR1 LGHNA and CDR2 YSLEER. The CDR3 consists of 15 residues.

In its sample, this clone was seen a few times. The chain carries TRBV19 and TRBJ1-5, with no clear D. V was shortened by 7 bases and J by 5 bases, with 3 bases between the two germline ends. This CDR3 has 10 residues. Germline CDR1 is LNHDA and CDR2 is SQIVND (reference sequence). CDR3: CASKDQPQHF. The DNA of the CDR3 is TGTGCCAGTAAGGATCAGCCCCAGCATTTT.

The genes are TRBV5-1 and TRBJ2-3; 11 positions agree with TRBD2. V gave up 4 bases and J gave up 4 bases; unmatched junction bases: 5. The CDR3 covers 15 residues. The germline CDR1 and CDR2 sequences are SGHRS and YFSETQ. In nucleotides, the CDR3 is TGCGCCAGCAGCCTTAGCGGGAGGGAAGCAGATACGCAGTATTTT. Translating it yields CASSLSGREADTQYF.

This clone has just a few counts. The chain joins TRBV6-5 to TRBJ1-1; TRBD1 matches 9 bases. V was pared by 4 bases and J by 1 base, with 1 base of the junction left unmatched. Germline V gives CDR1 MNHEY, CDR2 SVGAGI. This CDR3 is built from 14 residues. In DNA form, the CDR3 reads TGTGCCAGCAGTTCGGGACAGGGGAACACTGAAGCTTTCTTT. This codes for CASSSGQGNTEAFF.

V usage is TRBV5-1 and J usage is TRBJ2-5, with TRBD2 as a possible D gene (6 bases). In germline, CDR1 is SGHRS, CDR2 YFSETQ. The CDR3 runs 16 residues. V was trimmed by 2 bases and J by 1 base, leaving 15 bases between them. The CDR3 protein is CASSLNPAGSQETQYF. CDR3 DNA: TGCGCCAGCAGCTTAAATCCGGCGGGAAGCCAAGAGACCCAGTACTTC.

This clone was detected a few times. The chain joins TRBV5-4 to TRBJ1-1; TRBD1 agrees at 8 bases. Germline values: CDR1 SGHNT, CDR2 YYREEE (reference sequence). This CDR3 comprises 13 residues. Germline trimming cut 1 base from V and 5 bases from J; bases unmatched to any gene: 1. The CDR3 bases are TGTGCCAGCAGCTTGAACAGGGGGACTGAAGCTTTCTTT. Translating it yields CASSLNRGTEAFF. Looking up the rest from reference TRBV5-4 and TRBJ1-1 gives the full variable domain: ETGVTQSPTHLIKTRGQQVTLRCSSQSGHNTVSWYQQALGQGPQFIFQYYREEENGRGNFPPRFSGLQFPNYSSELNVNALELDDSALYLCASSLNRGTEAFFGQGTRLTVV.

This clone was seen a handful of times. This rearrangement joins TRBV6-6 to TRBJ1-5; D is uncertain. V shed 8 bases and J shed 0 bases, with 14 bases lying between them. The CDR3 totals 15 residues. In germline, CDR1 is MNHNY, CDR2 SVGAGI (reference sequence). The CDR3 region is CASGDRTFSNQPQHF. CDR3 DNA: TGTGCCAGCGGAGACCGGACGTTTAGCAATCAGCCCCAGCATTTT.

The V and J genes are TRBV7-2 and TRBJ2-1; 11 bases map to TRBD2. Unmatched junction bases numbered 13, after V lost 1 base and J lost 5 bases. Per germline, CDR1 SGHTA and CDR2 FQGNSA. CDR3 size: 19 residues. CDR3 bases: TGTGCCAGCAGCTTAGTTGGTCTAGCGGGAGGCCTAACCAACAATGAGCAGTTCTTC. Its protein product is CASSLVGLAGGLTNNEQFF.

The V gene is TRBV9, the J gene TRBJ2-2; D uncertain. V dropped 4 bases and J dropped 0 bases, with 16 bases sitting between them. This CDR3 has 17 amino acids. The germline gives CDR1 SGDLS, CDR2 YYNGEE. CDR3 loop: CASSPRGRSSNTGELFF. The CDR3 coding sequence is TGTGCCAGCAGCCCACGAGGACGGAGTTCGAACACCGGGGAGCTGTTTTTT. The full variable domain, with the rest looked up from reference TRBV9 and TRBJ2-2, is DSGVTQTPKHLITATGQRVTLRCSPRSGDLSVYWYQQSLDQGLQFLIQYYNGEERAKGNILERFSAQQFPDLHSELNLSSLELGDSALYFCASSPRGRSSNTGELFFGEGSRLTVL.

This clone was seen a handful of times. The V and J genes are TRBV6-6 and TRBJ1-5, with D hard to call. Trimming cost V 2 bases and J 3 bases, with 5 bases left between them. CDR3 length: 13 residues. Germline CDR1 reads MNHNY; CDR2 reads SVGAGI (reference sequence). The CDR3 nucleotides read TGTGCCAGCAGTTACGCGATCAATCAGCCCCAGCATTTT. This encodes CASSYAINQPQHF.

There are a few counts of this clone. The chain uses TRBV6-6 and TRBJ2-1, with 11 bases identical to TRBD2. In germline, CDR1 is MNHNY, CDR2 SVGAGI (reference sequence). The CDR3 has 16 amino acids. J lost 10 bases, V lost 5 bases, and 13 bases had no gene match. Here the CDR3 reads CASSRILAGVGGEQFF. In nucleotides, the CDR3 is TGTGCCAGCAGTCGCATACTAGCGGGAGTTGGCGGGGAGCAGTTCTTC.

This clone was observed a handful of times. The chain has TRBV5-6 and TRBJ2-1; the match to TRBD1 covers 11 bases. The trim removed 3 bases at V and 9 bases at J, leaving 14 bases unmatched. Looked up from germline, CDR1 is SGHDT and CDR2 is YYEEEE. CDR3 length equals 17 residues. CDR3 DNA: TGTGCCAGCAGCTGGGGCCTGGGACAGGGGGTCTACGGTGAGCAGTTCTTC. As protein: CASSWGLGQGVYGEQFF.

This sequence joins TRBV7-4 and TRBJ2-7; 8 bases match TRBD2. CDR1 is SGHVT, CDR2 SQSDAQ, per germline. The trim removed 6 bases at V and 7 bases at J, leaving 8 bases unmatched. This CDR3 contains 13 residues. The CDR3 DNA reads as TGTGCCAGCAGTTATAGCGGGACACTTGAGCAGTACTTC. It encodes CASSYSGTLEQYF.

This clone has more than one count but fewer than ten. CDR3 protein: CASSLAGGGTDTQYF. In nucleotides, the CDR3 is TGTGCCAGCAGCTTGGCGGGAGGAGGGACAGATACGCAGTATTTT. V and J are TRBV5-4 and TRBJ2-3; 7 nucleotides line up with TRBD2. The germline V gene has CDR1 SGHNT and CDR2 YYREEE (reference sequence). The CDR3 runs to 15 residues. With V trimmed by 0 bases and J by 3 bases, 4 bases remained unmatched.

V is TRBV7-3 and J is TRBJ2-1, with D perhaps TRBD2 (5 bases). CDR3 length: 17 amino acids. Germline values: CDR1 SGHTA, CDR2 FQGTGA. Trimming left V 5 bases short and J 0 bases short, with 17 bases between. CDR3 region: CASSPSGRTSSYNEQFF. DNA of the CDR3: TGTGCCAGCAGCCCCTCCGGACGTACTAGCTCCTACAATGAGCAGTTCTTC. Full variable domain (remainder filled in from reference TRBV7-3 and TRBJ2-1): GAGVSQTPSNKVTEKGKYVELRCDPISGHTALYWYRQSLGQGPEFLIYFQGTGAADDSGLPNDRFFAVRPEGSVSTLKIQRTERGDSAVYLCASSPSGRTSSYNEQFFGPGTRLTVL.

This clone was counted only a few times. This rearrangement joins TRBV29-1 to TRBJ2-1, with D tentatively TRBD1 (6 bases). The CDR3 contains 13 residues. Trimming left V 8 bases short and J 6 bases short, with 17 bases between. In germline, CDR1 is SQVTM, CDR2 ANQGSEA. CDR3 protein: CSTSQGQFNEQFF. In DNA form, the CDR3 reads TGCAGCACAAGTCAGGGGCAGTTCAATGAGCAGTTCTTC.

The genes are TRBV5-1 and TRBJ2-1; 9 bases map to TRBD2. Germline CDR1 is SGHRS and CDR2 is YFSETQ. J lost 6 bases, V lost 4 bases, and 5 bases had no gene match. The CDR3 consists of 14 residues. CDR3 in amino acids: CASSLTSGRNEQFF. CDR3 nucleotides: TGCGCCAGCAGCCTGACTAGCGGACGCAATGAGCAGTTCTTC.

This chain connects TRBV15 to TRBJ1-5; D gene uncertain. CDR3 size: 14 residues. V was pared by 0 bases and J by 4 bases, with 7 bases between. In germline, CDR1 is LNHNV, CDR2 YYDKDF (reference sequence). The CDR3 DNA is TGTGCCACCAGCAGAGATTTAGCAAATCAGCCCCAGCATTTT. Its protein is CATSRDLANQPQHF.

This clone was counted at least ten times. V usage is TRBV10-3 and J usage is TRBJ2-7; TRBD1 agrees at 7 bases. CDR1 ENHRY and CDR2 SYGVKD come from the germline V gene. V dropped 4 bases and J dropped 7; count of bases not matched to a gene: 7. CDR3 size: 13 residues. In DNA form, the CDR3 reads TGTGCCATCAGTGTGACAGGGCGTACAGAGCAGTACTTC. Translation: CAISVTGRTEQYF.

Here the CDR3 DNA reads TGCAGCGTTGGAGTAGGGGGGAGTTACCAAGAGACCCAGTACTTC. This sequence encodes CSVGVGGSYQETQYF. V and J are TRBV29-1 and TRBJ2-5; D might be TRBD1 or TRBD2, each matching 6 bases. This CDR3 has 15 residues. The V end lost 4 bases, the J end lost 0 bases, and 15 bases lay between the germline ends. CDR1 and CDR2 from the germline V gene are SQVTM and ANQGSEA.

This clone was recorded a few times. The V and J genes are TRBV29-1 and TRBJ1-1, with D unclear. Trimming took off 3 bases at V and 4 bases at J, with 15 bases between the two ends. The CDR3 loop spans 14 amino acids. Germline V gene lookup returns CDR1 SQVTM and CDR2 ANQGSEA. The CDR3 nucleotides are TGCAGCGTTGATCGTGACCGGTGGGGCACTGAAGCTTTCTTT. Encoded protein: CSVDRDRWGTEAFF. Looking up the rest from reference TRBV29-1 and TRBJ1-1 gives the full variable domain: SAVISQKPSRDICQRGTSLTIQCQVDSQVTMMFWYRQQPGQSLTLIATANQGSEATYESGFVIDKFPISRPNLTFSTLTVSNMSPEDSSIYLCSVDRDRWGTEAFFGQGTRLTVV.

A word on this clone: Other DNA sequences of this sample code for an identical CDR3. The chain combines TRBV19 with TRBJ2-1, with D perhaps TRBD1 or TRBD2 (5 bases each). V dropped 1 base and J dropped 4 bases, with 5 bases sitting between them. The CDR3 runs 13 residues. Germline V gene lookup returns CDR1 LNHDA and CDR2 SQIVND (reference sequence). The CDR3 sequence: CASSIGGYNEQFF. The CDR3 DNA follows: TGTGCCAGTAGTATAGGGGGGTACAATGAGCAGTTCTTC.

V and J are TRBV11-3 and TRBJ2-1; D possibly corresponds to TRBD2 (6 bases). Per germline, CDR1 SGHNT and CDR2 YENEEA. This CDR3 contains 15 residues. Deletions cut 4 bases from V and 4 bases from J, with 14 bases between. This CDR3 reads CASSSGLNGYNEQFF. The CDR3 coding sequence is TGTGCCAGCAGCTCCGGACTAAACGGGTACAATGAGCAGTTCTTC.

The chain combines TRBV19 with TRBJ2-1, with 8 bases identical to TRBD2. Germline V gene lookup returns CDR1 LNHDA and CDR2 SQIVND (reference sequence). The J segment lost 15 bases and the V segment lost 5 bases, leaving 12 bases of the junction unmatched. The CDR3 spans 13 residues. CDR3 nucleotide sequence: TGTGCCAGTAGTGCGGAGGGCGGGAGGACTCCGTTCTTC. It yields the protein CASSAEGGRTPFF. The variable domain in full, with the rest retrieved from reference TRBV19 and TRBJ2-1, is DGGITQSPKYLFRKEGQNVTLSCEQNLNHDAMYWYRQDPGQGLRLIYYSQIVNDFQKGDIAEGYSVSREKKESFPLTVTSAQKNPTAFYLCASSAEGGRTPFFGPGTRLTVL.

As concerns this clone: Given the absence of the conserved phenylalanine or tryptophan at the CDR3 end, a read error is likely. The DNA is omitted, as the CDR3 cannot be located on it reliably, and the CDR3 follows TCRdb's listing. This sequence joins TRBV20-1 and TRBJ2-7; the table's D gene call, TRBD1, was not cross checked with the DNA. CDR1 DFQATT and CDR2 SNEGSKA come from the germline V gene (reference sequence). The CDR3 is made up of 11 amino acids, end residues included. The CDR3 region is CSARALTGGGL.

Many counts were recorded for this clone. The rearrangement uses TRBV18 and TRBJ1-5; D remains ambiguous. The CDR3 runs 13 residues. V lost 3 bases and J lost 6, with 9 bases in between. Looked up from germline, CDR1 is KGHSH and CDR2 is LQKENI. CDR3 bases: TGTGCCAGCTCACCCGAAGGGATTCAGCCCCAGCATTTT. Amino acid sequence: CASSPEGIQPQHF.

The table lists this clone with a few counts. This specimen includes other DNA sequences encoding the same CDR3. CDR3 residues: CASSSTLQETQYF. CDR3 DNA: TGTGCCAGCAGCTCCACCCTCCAAGAGACCCAGTACTTC. The chain carries TRBV7-2 and TRBJ2-5; D is undetermined. V was trimmed by 4 bases and J by 1 base, leaving 7 bases between them. The CDR3 runs 13 residues. The germline gives CDR1 SGHTA, CDR2 FQGNSA.

The rearrangement uses TRBV7-9 and TRBJ2-3; a possible D gene is TRBD1 (5 bases). Trimming left V 3 bases short and J 0 bases short, with 19 bases between. The CDR3 has 18 amino acids. The germline gives CDR1 SEHNR, CDR2 FQNEAQ (reference sequence). The CDR3 DNA reads TGTGCCAGCAGCTTCGAGGCAACAGGAATAATGAGCACAGATACGCAGTATTTT. It encodes CASSFEATGIMSTDTQYF.